This record concerns one T cell receptor beta chain sequence. As yet, its antigen is unknown. There are 17 residues in the CDR3. V was pared by 5 bases and J by 0 bases, with 16 bases between. The germline gives CDR1 MDHEN, CDR2 SYDVKM. The second PCR ran about 6 to 11 cycles with a sample-barcoded 5' primer and J-beta primers. MiXCR, run by TCRdb on the 5' RACE reads, gives a single entry per CDR3 protein. The repertoire includes fewer than 1.5 million distinct CDR3 sequences, roughly 40% of them detected once, and approximately 7.9% sits in the top ten. This record comes from a study of blood T cells in healthy people across ages. Study observations and caveats: TCR beta diversity was tightly associated with the proportion of naive T cells.

The chain carries TRBV28 and TRBJ2-2, with a tentative D call TRBD2 (5 bases). The source is a young woman in good health. The sample consisted of blood. The CDR3, as DNA: TGTGCCAGCAGTCGAGGGCCGGACGGCGCGAACACCGGGGAGCTGTTTTTT. Translation: CASSRGPDGANTGELFF.